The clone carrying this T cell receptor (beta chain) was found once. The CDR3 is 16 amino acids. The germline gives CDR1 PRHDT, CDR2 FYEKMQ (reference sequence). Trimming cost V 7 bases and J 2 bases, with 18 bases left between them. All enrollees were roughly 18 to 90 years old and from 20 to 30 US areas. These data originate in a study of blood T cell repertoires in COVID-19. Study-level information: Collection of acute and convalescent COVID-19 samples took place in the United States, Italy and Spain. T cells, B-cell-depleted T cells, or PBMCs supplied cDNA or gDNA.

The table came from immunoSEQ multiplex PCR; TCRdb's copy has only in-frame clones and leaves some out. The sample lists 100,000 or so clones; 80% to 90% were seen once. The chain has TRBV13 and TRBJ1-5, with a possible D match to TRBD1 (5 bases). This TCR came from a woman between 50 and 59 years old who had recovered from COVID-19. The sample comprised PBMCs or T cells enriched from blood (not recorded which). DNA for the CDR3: TGTGCCAGCACCTCAACTAGGAGGGACGGCAATCAGCCCCAGCATTTT. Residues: CASTSTRRDGNQPQHF.